The 24 T cell receptor beta chains reported below all come from one sample, sequenced in a study of cytomegalovirus exposure and HLA in healthy donors. Amplification used 60 Vbeta primers and 13 Jbeta primers. Only in-frame clones appear in the TCRdb table, and some are missing; sequencing was by immunoSEQ multiplex PCR. The sample includes 100,000 to 140,000 clones, roughly 72% seen only once; the top ten take roughly 7.8%. Sequenced material: PBMCs. The receptors derive from a man aged 25 to 40 in good health and CMV-seronegative.

As regards this clone: The identical CDR3 is also encoded by other nucleotide sequences in the sample. The gene calls are TRBV5-1 and TRBJ1-4, with 7 bases matching TRBD1. Germline CDR1 reads SGHRS; CDR2 reads YFSETQ. Trimming removed 2 bases from V and 7 bases from J; junction bases left unmatched: 5. CDR3 length: 14 amino acids. The CDR3 loop reads CASSFGQGGEKLFF. As DNA, the CDR3 is TGCGCCAGCAGCTTCGGGCAGGGGGGTGAAAAACTGTTTTTT.

This chain links TRBV10-3 with TRBJ2-2, with 12 bases matching TRBD2. The CDR3 has 16 amino acids. Germline assignment: CDR1 ENHRY and CDR2 SYGVKD. V lost 9 bases to trimming and J lost 4 bases; unmatched junction nucleotides: 9. This CDR3 reads CAIGTSGSRGTGELFF. In DNA, the CDR3 is TGTGCCATAGGGACTAGCGGGTCTAGGGGCACCGGGGAGCTGTTTTTT.

The chain has TRBV2 and TRBJ1-3; 7 bases line up with TRBD1. From germline, CDR1 is SNHLY and CDR2 FYNNEI. The CDR3 loop spans 15 amino acids. V lost 3 bases to trimming and J lost 0 bases; unmatched junction nucleotides: 2. In DNA form, the CDR3 reads TGTGCCAGCAGTGAGGGACAGATCTCTGGAAACACCATATATTTT. Translating it yields CASSEGQISGNTIYF.

This clone was counted only a few times. The chain has TRBV7-9 and TRBJ1-2, with 8 bases fitting TRBD1. The ends lost 4 bases at V and 1 base at J; junction bases unmatched: 8. Germline CDR1 is SEHNR and CDR2 is FQNEAQ (reference sequence). The CDR3 is made up of 16 amino acids. The CDR3, as DNA: TGTGCCAGCAGCTCCTCCACAGGGGGGCTTAACTATGGCTACACCTTC. This translates into CASSSSTGGLNYGYTF. Full variable domain (remainder filled in from reference TRBV7-9 and TRBJ1-2): DTGVSQNPRHKITKRGQNVTFRCDPISEHNRLYWYRQTLGQGPEFLTYFQNEAQLEKSRLLSDRFSAERPKGSFSTLEIQRTEQGDSAMYLCASSSSTGGLNYGYTFGSGTRLTVV.

The rearrangement joins TRBV7-6 to TRBJ2-5, with D hard to call. Germline CDR1 SGHVS, CDR2 FNYEAQ. V gave up 5 bases and J gave up 5 bases, with 18 bases separating them. CDR3 length: 15 amino acids. The CDR3 sequence: CASSPRSRWLETQYF. The CDR3 DNA reads TGTGCCAGCAGCCCCAGATCCCGCTGGCTCGAGACCCAGTACTTC.

This clone appeared many times. CDR3 sequence reads: CASSRQRDTSSYNEQFF. CDR3 nucleotides: TGTGCCAGCAGCCGTCAGAGGGACACCAGCTCCTACAATGAGCAGTTCTTC. This chain uses TRBV14 with TRBJ2-1; tentative D call: TRBD1 (6 bases). CDR1 is SGHDN, CDR2 FVKESK, per germline. V lost 4 bases to trimming and J lost 0 bases, with 16 bases between them. The CDR3 loop spans 17 amino acids. Drawing the rest from reference TRBV14 and TRBJ2-1, the complete variable domain is EAGVTQFPSHSVIEKGQTVTLRCDPISGHDNLYWYRRVMGKEIKFLLHFVKESKQDESGMPNNRFLAERTGGTYSTLKVQPAELEDSGVYFCASSRQRDTSSYNEQFFGPGTRLTVL.

This clone was found a few times. V is TRBV6-5 and J is TRBJ2-7; 9 nucleotides align to TRBD1. The V gene's germline CDR1 is MNHEY and CDR2 SVGAGI. This CDR3 contains 15 residues. V shed 5 bases, J shed 0 bases, and the junction held 5 bases outside the gene matches. The CDR3 reads CASSRGQGRSYEQYF. Here the CDR3 DNA reads TGTGCCAGCAGTCGAGGACAGGGGCGCTCCTACGAGCAGTACTTC.

This chain links TRBV30 with TRBJ2-3; TRBD2 matches 9 bases. The CDR3 is made up of 17 amino acids. Germline V lookup: CDR1 GTSNPN, CDR2 SVGIG (reference sequence). V lost 3 bases, J lost 2 bases, and 12 bases stayed unmatched. CDR3 bases: TGTGCCTGGAGCCTAGCGGGACGGATCGTTCCCACAGATACGCAGTATTTT. Residues: CAWSLAGRIVPTDTQYF. Combining the CDR3 with reference TRBV30 and TRBJ2-3 gives the whole variable domain SQTIHQWPATLVQPVGSPLSLECTVEGTSNPNLYWYRQAAGRGLQLLFYSVGIGQISSEVPQNLSASRPQDRQFILSSKKLLLSDSGFYLCAWSLAGRIVPTDTQYFGPGTRLTVL.

V usage is TRBV5-6 and J usage is TRBJ1-1, with 8 bases fitting TRBD1. The CDR3 spans 13 residues. Germline V gene data show CDR1 as SGHDT and CDR2 as YYEEEE. V trimming: 1 base; J trimming: 6 bases; junction bases outside the gene matches: 2. CDR3 nucleotides: TGTGCCAGCAGCTTGCTACAGGGGGCTGAAGCTTTCTTT. Protein sequence: CASSLLQGAEAFF. The full variable domain, completed using reference TRBV5-6 and TRBJ1-1, is DAGVTQSPTHLIKTRGQQVTLRCSPKSGHDTVSWYQQALGQGPQFIFQYYEEEERQRGNFPDRFSGHQFPNYSSELNVNALLLGDSALYLCASSLLQGAEAFFGQGTRLTVV.

This rearrangement joins TRBV7-2 to TRBJ2-1, with TRBD2 matching 15 bases. CDR1 SGHTA and CDR2 FQGNSA come from the germline V gene. Trimming at V came to 3 bases and at J to 7 bases, leaving 7 bases not matched to a gene. This CDR3 is built from 17 residues. Here the CDR3 reads CASSLGPGLAGGNEQFF. The CDR3 nucleotides read TGTGCCAGCAGCTTGGGGCCGGGACTAGCGGGAGGTAATGAGCAGTTCTTC. Filled out from reference TRBV7-2 and TRBJ2-1, the complete variable domain reads GAGVSQSPSNKVTEKGKDVELRCDPISGHTALYWYRQSLGQGLEFLIYFQGNSAPDKSGLPSDRFSAERTGGSVSTLTIQRTQQEDSAVYLCASSLGPGLAGGNEQFFGPGTRLTVL.

Only a few counts were recorded for this clone. The V gene is TRBV19, the J gene TRBJ2-2; 8 bases are shared with TRBD1. Germline V gives CDR1 LNHDA, CDR2 SQIVND (reference sequence). Losses at the gene ends were 4 bases for V and 4 bases for J; bases not matched to a gene: 5. The CDR3 spans 15 residues. The CDR3 sequence: CASSTLRGRTGELFF. The DNA for the CDR3 is TGTGCCAGTAGTACTCTCAGGGGGCGCACCGGGGAGCTGTTTTTT.

In this sample, this clone turned up a few times. The V call is TRBV4-1, the J call TRBJ2-1; D is undetermined. Deletions cut 4 bases from V and 4 bases from J, with 11 bases between. Germline V gives CDR1 MGHRA, CDR2 YSYEKL. The CDR3 runs 14 residues. CDR3 coding DNA: TGCGCCAGCAGCCGAGGTCCGCCGTACAATGAGCAGTTCTTC. It translates to CASSRGPPYNEQFF.

This sequence joins TRBV6-5 and TRBJ1-2; D unclear. Germline V CDR1 and CDR2: MNHEY, SVGAGI. The CDR3 runs to 14 residues. V shed 2 bases and J shed 5 bases, with 12 bases lying between them. The CDR3 spells CASSYAEAGYGYTF. CDR3 sequence (DNA): TGTGCCAGCAGTTACGCCGAAGCGGGGTATGGCTACACCTTC.

The V call is TRBV2, the J call TRBJ1-2, with TRBD1 matching 11 bases. Germline CDR1 reads SNHLY; CDR2 reads FYNNEI. The CDR3 spans 15 residues. The junction had 8 bases not matched to a gene; V was cut back by 8 bases and J by 3 bases. CDR3 in DNA: TGTGCCAGCTGGGGGACAGGGGGTTTTGACTATGGCTACACCTTC. Translated, it gives CASWGTGGFDYGYTF.

Here the CDR3 reads CASSLLRDRVSGANVLTF. The CDR3 nucleotides read TGTGCCAGCAGTTTATTGCGGGACAGGGTCTCTGGGGCCAACGTCCTGACTTTC. The chain uses TRBV27 and TRBJ2-6; 9 nucleotides match TRBD1. The germline CDR1 and CDR2 sequences are MNHEY and SMNVEV (reference sequence). The CDR3 totals 18 residues. With V trimmed by 1 base and J by 0 bases, 4 bases remained unmatched. Combining the CDR3 with reference TRBV27 and TRBJ2-6 gives the whole variable domain EAQVTQNPRYLITVTGKKLTVTCSQNMNHEYMSWYRQDPGLGLRQIYYSMNVEVTDKGDVPEGYKVSRKEKRNFPLILESPSPNQTSLYFCASSLLRDRVSGANVLTFGAGSRLTVL.

The chain couples TRBV6-5 to TRBJ1-2; perhaps TRBD1 as D (6 bases). The CDR3 extends over 16 amino acids. The V gene's germline CDR1 is MNHEY and CDR2 SVGAGI. Between the trimmed V and J ends, which lost 0 bases and 7 bases, there was a span of 18 bases. Here the CDR3 reads CASSYSGTGSFRGYTF. The CDR3 DNA is TGTGCCAGCAGTTACTCGGGTACAGGGAGTTTCCGTGGCTACACCTTC.

This sequence joins TRBV5-4 and TRBJ2-7; 8 nucleotides align to TRBD1. Unmatched junction bases numbered 8, after V lost 4 bases and J lost 2 bases. CDR3 length: 15 residues. The V gene's germline CDR1 is SGHNT and CDR2 YYREEE (reference sequence). CDR3 sequence: CASSPWGQDPYEQYF. The DNA for the CDR3 is TGTGCCAGCAGCCCATGGGGACAGGACCCCTACGAGCAGTACTTC. The variable domain in full, completed from reference TRBV5-4 and TRBJ2-7, reads ETGVTQSPTHLIKTRGQQVTLRCSSQSGHNTVSWYQQALGQGPQFIFQYYREEENGRGNFPPRFSGLQFPNYSSELNVNALELDDSALYLCASSPWGQDPYEQYFGPGTRLTVT.

J is TRBJ1-2 and V is TRBV6-1; no firm D call. This CDR3 comprises 12 residues. Germline V gene sequence: CDR1 MNHNS, CDR2 SASEGT. Trimming stripped 4 bases from V and 7 bases from J, with 10 bases between. The CDR3 DNA is TGTGCCAGCAGTGGGTATGGCGGTGGCTACACCTTC. Protein product: CASSGYGGGYTF.

The V and J genes are TRBV27 and TRBJ2-5, with D perhaps matching TRBD1 (6 bases). The J call could be wrong; TRBJ2-7 is a better fit for the DNA end. The V gene's germline CDR1 is MNHEY and CDR2 SMNVEV (reference sequence). This CDR3 is 15 amino acids long. The CDR3 DNA is TGTGCCAGCAGTTTAGGGCAGGGGTATTCCTACGAGCAGTACTTC. This sequence encodes CASSLGQGYSYEQYF.

This clone was seen only a few times. The rearrangement links TRBV23-1 to TRBJ1-2; 8 bases align to TRBD1. TRBV23-1 falls under the ORF class, with uncertain function. V was clipped by 3 bases and J by 3 bases; unmatched bases: 12. The CDR3 spans 17 residues. CDR3 sequence reads: CASSQFGTGPSDYGYTF. The CDR3 DNA follows: TGCGCCAGCAGTCAGTTCGGGACAGGTCCTAGCGACTATGGCTACACCTTC.

The V call is TRBV2, the J call TRBJ1-2; TRBD1 agrees at 9 bases. Per the germline V gene, CDR1 is SNHLY and CDR2 is FYNNEI. With V trimmed by 5 bases and J by 7 bases, 8 bases remained unmatched. The CDR3 runs 14 residues. In DNA, the CDR3 is TGTGCCAGCAGTAAAACAGGGGGCGAGGGTGGCTACACCTTC. Protein: CASSKTGGEGGYTF. The whole variable domain, filled in from reference TRBV2 and TRBJ1-2, reads EPEVTQTPSHQVTQMGQEVILRCVPISNHLYFYWYRQILGQKVEFLVSFYNNEISEKSEIFDDQFSVERPDGSNFTLKIRSTKLEDSAMYFCASSKTGGEGGYTFGSGTRLTVV.

With regard to this clone: One end of the junction varies from germline; a read error may be responsible. The chain recombines TRBV19 with TRBJ2-5; weak D call: TRBD1 (7 bases). Germline-derived CDR1 and CDR2 are LNHDA and SQIVND (reference sequence). This CDR3 is 14 amino acids long. The CDR3 sequence is CASTGAGGRETQYF. For the CDR3, the DNA is TGTGCTAGTACGGGGGCAGGGGGGCGGGAGACCCAGTACTTC. The full variable domain, its missing parts supplied by reference TRBV19 and TRBJ2-5, is DGGITQSPKYLFRKEGQNVTLSCEQNLNHDAMYWYRQDPGQGLRLIYYSQIVNDFQKGDIAEGYSVSREKKESFPLTVTSAQKNPTAFYLCASTGAGGRETQYFGPGTRLLVL.

The chain links TRBV10-1 to TRBJ2-3; D is unresolved. Germline CDR1 reads WNHNN; CDR2 reads SYGVQD (reference sequence). This CDR3 is built from 14 residues. V was pared by 0 bases and J by 3 bases, with 7 bases between. CDR3 in amino acids: CASSESPGTDTQYF. The DNA of the CDR3 is TGCGCCAGCAGTGAGTCCCCGGGTACAGATACGCAGTATTTT.

The CDR3 DNA reads as TGTGCTAGTGGTTTGGCTCGACAGGAGCCGAACACTAATGAGCAGTTCTTC. It translates to CASGLARQEPNTNEQFF. The rearrangement links TRBV12-5 to TRBJ2-1, with a weak D call TRBD1 (6 bases). V was clipped by 1 base and J by 7 bases, with 20 bases between them. The CDR3 covers 17 residues. Germline CDR1 and CDR2: LGHNT and FRNRAP.